The 11 T cell receptor beta chains listed next were all sequenced from one sample in a study of T cells after yellow fever vaccination (dated by TCRdb to between 2018 and 2021). The treatment or condition label here, explained by the study, means: live attenuated yellow fever vaccine strain. The library was prepared using 5' RACE. The sequencing machine was an Illumina NovaSeq 6000. TCRdb itself trimmed the public reads at Q25 with fastp, ran MiXCR and retained productive beta chains. Rows are unified per CDR3 protein, each entry keeping the most common DNA and genes. The sample yields about 53,000 distinct CDR3 sequences; approximately 5.7% were counted once. The ten largest account for around a third of the sample. The sample consisted of PBMCs, either bulk or a sorted T-cell subset (CD4+, CD8+, memory, or dextramer-sorted; not recorded which), taken on the day of the yellow fever booster vaccination. Every receptor here comes from a man aged 18 to 35 who received the YFV17D yellow fever vaccine.

There are many counts of this clonotype. The chain links TRBV7-2 to TRBJ2-7, with TRBD1 matching over 9 bases. The CDR3 sequence is 16 residues long. From germline, CDR1 is SGHTA and CDR2 FQGNSA. Trimming cost V 0 bases and J 3 bases; bases outside gene matches: 6. CDR3: CASSLAPGQGNYEQYV. DNA of the CDR3: TGTGCCAGCAGCTTAGCGCCGGGACAGGGAAACTACGAGCAGTACGTC.

This clonotype was detected many times. The chain combines TRBV6-5 with TRBJ2-1; no definite D call. V was pared by 2 bases and J by 7 bases, with 9 bases between. The V gene's germline CDR1 is MNHEY and CDR2 SVGAGI. The CDR3 has 13 residues. The DNA for the CDR3 is TGTGCCAGCAGTTACGCTAGGGTGAATGAGCAGTTCTTC. Amino acids: CASSYARVNEQFF.

This clonotype came up many times. V is TRBV7-2 and J is TRBJ2-5; TRBD2 might be the D (6 bases). Germline CDR1 SGHTA, CDR2 FQGNSA. V gave up 5 bases and J gave up 5 bases, with 15 bases separating them. The CDR3 consists of 14 residues. DNA of the CDR3: TGTGCCAGCAGCATATTCCCTGGGGGGGAGACCCAGTACTTC. Protein: CASSIFPGGETQYF.

The table lists this clonotype with many counts. The V and J genes are TRBV11-3 and TRBJ2-3; the match to TRBD2 covers 14 bases. This CDR3 has 17 amino acids. Germline CDR1 SGHNT, CDR2 YENEEA. The V segment lost 4 bases and the J segment 4 bases; nucleotides outside the gene matches: 7. CDR3 sequence (DNA): TGTGCCAGCAGCTCCTGGACTAGCGGGGGGCGCGCAGATACGCAGTATTTT. Translating gives CASSSWTSGGRADTQYF.

This clonotype was seen repeatedly, ten times or more. This chain uses TRBV5-1 with TRBJ1-1; TRBD1 might be the D (5 bases). Germline assignment: CDR1 SGHRS and CDR2 YFSETQ. V was trimmed by 1 base and J by 0 bases, leaving 16 bases between them. CDR3 length: 17 residues. Written as DNA, the CDR3 is TGCGCCAGCAGCTTGAATGGGAGGCAGGGATTGAACACTGAAGCTTTCTTT. Translated: CASSLNGRQGLNTEAFF.

This clonotype was found many times. This chain links TRBV12-3 or TRBV12-4 with TRBJ2-7; 7 bases map to TRBD1. V was clipped by 5 bases and J by 5 bases; unmatched bases: 0. This CDR3 is built from 11 residues. The CDR3 sequence is CASSTGDEQYV. The CDR3, as DNA: TGTGCCAGCAGTACAGGGGACGAGCAGTACGTC.

V is TRBV5-1 and J is TRBJ2-1; D is ambiguous. The germline gives CDR1 SGHRS, CDR2 YFSETQ. The CDR3 covers 13 residues. V lost 0 bases, J lost 7 bases, and 8 bases lay in between. The CDR3 spells CASSLAAGNEQFF. DNA of the CDR3: TGCGCCAGCAGCTTGGCCGCCGGGAATGAGCAGTTCTTC.

This clonotype has at least ten counts. The chain recombines TRBV12-3 or TRBV12-4 with TRBJ2-1, with 9 bases lining up with TRBD1. Losses at the gene ends were 6 bases for V and 9 bases for J; bases not matched to a gene: 6. The CDR3 totals 13 residues. The CDR3 bases are TGTGCCAGCAGCTCGACAGGGGGGGGTGAGCAGTTCTTC. Translation: CASSSTGGGEQFF.

This clonotype was recorded at least ten times. This chain links TRBV12-5 with TRBJ2-7, with 13 nucleotides matching TRBD2. The V gene's germline CDR1 is LGHNT and CDR2 FRNRAP. V lost 1 base to trimming and J lost 5 bases; unmatched junction nucleotides: 8. The length of the CDR3 is 17 residues. The CDR3 loop is CASGLDAPGLAGDEQYF. The DNA of the CDR3 is TGTGCTAGTGGTTTGGACGCCCCTGGACTAGCGGGGGACGAGCAGTACTTC.

V is TRBV18 and J is TRBJ1-1; D may be TRBD1 (5 bases). Germline CDR1 KGHSH, CDR2 LQKENI. CDR3 length: 15 amino acids. The V and J ends lost 3 bases and 0 bases respectively, with 11 bases between them. CDR3 protein: CASSPWGPMNTEAFF. In DNA form, the CDR3 reads TGTGCCAGCTCACCGTGGGGACCTATGAACACTGAAGCTTTCTTT.

The gene calls are TRBV25-1 and TRBJ1-1, with a tentative D call TRBD1 (5 bases). The CDR3 contains 15 residues. Germline CDR1 and CDR2: MGHDK and SYGVNS. V was trimmed by 2 bases and J by 7 bases, leaving 17 bases between them. CDR3 coding DNA: TGTGCCAGCAGTGAAGGGACGTGGGCTCGAATTGAAGCTTTCTTT. This gives the protein CASSEGTWARIEAFF.